This TCR beta chain is drawn from a study of cytomegalovirus exposure and HLA in healthy donors. The study, taken as a whole, reports: In most subjects, TCR beta sequences reportedly gave accurate predictions of HLA-A and HLA-B alleles. The authors confirmed in vitro that a few CMV-associated chains were specific for CMV antigens.

Germline assignment: CDR1 MNHEY and CDR2 SMNVEV (reference sequence). There are 16 residues in the CDR3. V shed 6 bases, J shed 6 bases, and the junction held 11 bases outside the gene matches. The PCR was carried out with 60 Vbeta primers and 13 Jbeta primers. Repertoires were generated with immunoSEQ multiplex PCR, while TCRdb's copy carries only in-frame clones and drops some. The sample records approximately 240,000 clones, roughly 82% being singletons. This clone was detected only once. As yet, its antigen is unknown. This sequence joins TRBV27 and TRBJ2-1; the match to TRBD2 covers 10 bases. Sequencing used PBMCs. This TCR was recovered from a woman aged 40-49 years in good health and CMV-seropositive. The CDR3 reads CASRRPGLASGNEQFF. The CDR3 nucleotides read TGTGCCAGCAGACGCCCGGGACTAGCGTCGGGCAATGAGCAGTTCTTC.